Listed below are T cell receptor beta chains from one sample, sequenced in a study of CD8 T cells in Susac syndrome. TCRdb independently ran MiXCR on the immunoSEQ multiplex PCR reads; one entry per CDR3 protein. The repertoire consists of 160,000 or so distinct CDR3 sequences, with roughly 94% occurring once and the leading ten covering more than 0.07%. Sequencing used CD4+ T cells from PBMCs. Receptor source: a human donor in good health. Each CDR3 is given with its conserved first and last residue. The D gene is left open where the match is weak. Some rows mark clone size as missing; the rest say once, few, many or name a class of expanded clone.

NA | TRBJ1-5 | TRBV7-8 | NA | CASSLVGGRTNQPQHF | TGTGCCAGCAGCTTAGTAGGCGGAAGAACGAATCAGCCCCAGCATTTT
few | TRBJ2-7 | TRBV2 | NA | CASTNRAEQYF | TGTGCCAGCACCAACAGGGCCGAGCAGTACTTC
NA | TRBJ1-2 | TRBV5-4 | NA | CASSFETGNGYTF | TGTGCCAGCAGCTTTGAAACGGGGAATGGCTACACCTTC
NA | TRBJ2-7 | TRBV18 | NA | CASSPQEALSYEQYF | TGTGCCAGCTCACCCCAGGAGGCACTATCCTACGAGCAGTACTTC
NA | TRBJ2-3 | TRBV6-2/TRBV6-3 | NA | CASSYLKGDRYF | TGTGCCAGCAGTTACTTGAAGGGGGATAGGTATTTT
NA | TRBJ1-1 | TRBV29-1 | NA | CSVVGVEEAFF | TGCAGCGTTGTTGGCGTCGAAGAAGCTTTCTTT
NA | TRBJ1-1 | TRBV3-1 | NA | CASSQAGTNTEAFF | TGTGCCAGCAGCCAAGCAGGGACGAACACTGAAGCTTTCTTT
NA | TRBJ1-1 | TRBV5-1 | NA | CASSLDGWGTEAFF | TGCGCCAGCAGCTTGGATGGGTGGGGCACTGAAGCTTTCTTT
NA | TRBJ1-5 | TRBV3-1 | NA | CASSQSQGDQPQHF | TGTGCCAGCAGCCAGTCGCAGGGCGATCAGCCCCAGCATTTT
NA | TRBJ1-1 | TRBV18 | TRBD1 | CASSPNRGDTEAFF | TGTGCCAGCTCACCCAACAGGGGGGACACTGAAGCTTTCTTT
NA | TRBJ2-1 | TRBV11-1 | NA | CASSLGISFPRGEQFF | TGTGCCAGCAGCCTCGGGATTTCCTTTCCGAGGGGGGAGCAGTTCTTC
NA | TRBJ2-7 | TRBV7-8 | TRBD2 | CASSPYRVAGAYEQYF | TGTGCCAGCAGCCCATACCGGGTAGCGGGAGCCTACGAGCAGTACTTC
NA | TRBJ1-5 | TRBV12-3/TRBV12-4 | NA | CASTTRRGNQPQHF | TGTGCCAGCACCACCCGCCGGGGCAATCAGCCCCAGCATTTT
NA | TRBJ2-3 | TRBV6-2/TRBV6-3 | TRBD2 | CASRHRLATDTQYF | TGTGCCAGCAGGCATCGACTAGCAACAGATACGCAGTATTTT
NA | TRBJ1-2 | TRBV4-1 | TRBD1 | CASSDRDRGNYGYTF | TGCGCCAGCAGCGACCGGGACAGGGGCAACTATGGCTACACCTTC
NA | TRBJ1-1 | TRBV5-1 | NA | CASSLYNENTEAFF | TGCGCCAGCAGCCTCTACAACGAGAACACTGAAGCTTTCTTT
NA | TRBJ2-5 | TRBV7-3 | NA | CASSLIGGEETQYF | TGTGCCAGCAGCTTAATCGGAGGGGAAGAGACCCAGTACTTC
once | TRBJ2-7 | TRBV5-1 | NA | CASSLLMSSYEQYF | TGCGCCAGCAGCTTGTTAATGAGCTCCTACGAGCAGTACTTC
NA | TRBJ2-4 | TRBV5-1 | TRBD1 | CASSLFGQGNIQYF | TGCGCCAGCAGCTTGTTCGGACAGGGAAACATTCAGTACTTC
NA | TRBJ1-3 | TRBV4-3 | NA | CASSPRGGNTIYF | TGCGCCAGCAGCCCGCGGGGGGGAAACACCATATATTTT
NA | TRBJ2-7 | TRBV19 | TRBD2 | CASSILAGGFYEQYF | TGTGCCAGTAGTATCCTCGCGGGGGGATTCTACGAGCAGTACTTC
NA | TRBJ2-1 | TRBV18 | NA | CASSPKGTGEQFF | TGTGCCAGCTCACCAAAGGGGACGGGGGAGCAGTTCTTC
NA | TRBJ1-4 | TRBV6-5 | NA | CASSYSYRPEKLFF | TGTGCCAGCAGTTACTCTTACAGGCCAGAAAAACTGTTTTTT
NA | TRBJ2-1 | TRBV5-1 | TRBD2 | CASSLDGLSGGFF | TGCGCCAGCAGCTTGGACGGCCTTAGCGGGGGGTTCTTC
NA | TRBJ1-1 | TRBV29-1 | NA | CSVGRQVETEAFF | TGCAGCGTTGGTCGGCAGGTCGAGACTGAAGCTTTCTTT
NA | TRBJ2-7 | TRBV3-1 | NA | CASSQAGALGEQYF | TGTGCCAGCAGCCAGGCGGGGGCCCTAGGCGAGCAGTACTTC
NA | TRBJ2-7 | TRBV2 | NA | CASSPIYEQYF | TGTGCCAGCAGTCCTATATACGAGCAGTACTTC
NA | TRBJ1-1 | TRBV5-1 | NA | CASSSAGMDTEAFF | TGCGCCAGCAGCTCGGCGGGGATGGACACTGAAGCTTTCTTT
NA | TRBJ2-3 | TRBV5-1 | TRBD2 | CASSERTSGREDTQYF | TGCGCCAGCAGCGAAAGGACTAGCGGGAGAGAAGATACGCAGTATTTT
NA | TRBJ2-5 | TRBV2 | TRBD2 | CASSAGLAGVQATQYF | TGTGCCAGCAGTGCGGGACTAGCGGGCGTCCAGGCGACCCAGTACTTC
NA | TRBJ2-5 | TRBV5-6 | NA | CASSLRRSWVYQETQYF | TGTGCCAGCAGCTTGAGGAGATCCTGGGTGTACCAAGAGACCCAGTACTTC
NA | TRBJ2-5 | TRBV30 | NA | CAWSQGETQYF | TGTGCCTGGAGTCAGGGGGAGACCCAGTACTTC
NA | TRBJ1-2 | TRBV30 | NA | CAWSAQRGRYGYTF | TGTGCCTGGAGTGCTCAACGGGGCCGTTATGGCTACACCTTC
once | TRBJ1-2 | TRBV12-3/TRBV12-4 | TRBD1 | CASKGQGNDGYTF | TGTGCCAGCAAAGGACAGGGGAACGATGGCTACACCTTC
NA | TRBJ2-6 | TRBV11-2 | NA | CASSFTFTGANVLTF | TGTGCCAGCAGCTTTACTTTTACTGGGGCCAACGTCCTGACTTTC
NA | TRBJ1-1 | TRBV3-1 | NA | CASSQVWGGGTEAFF | TGTGCCAGCAGCCAAGTCTGGGGAGGGGGCACTGAAGCTTTCTTT
NA | TRBJ2-2 | TRBV20-1 | NA | CSAGLTTGGELFF | TGCAGTGCGGGGCTTACCACGGGCGGGGAGCTGTTTTTT
NA | TRBJ1-4 | TRBV5-1 | NA | CASSSSTYGRRGEKLFF | TGCGCCAGCAGCTCCAGTACTTACGGACGGAGGGGAGAAAAACTGTTTTTT
NA | TRBJ2-7 | TRBV19 | NA | CASSTGTAAYEQYF | TGTGCCAGTAGTACCGGGACGGCGGCCTACGAGCAGTACTTC
NA | TRBJ2-6 | TRBV3-1 | NA | CASSLRLDSGANVLTF | TGTGCCAGCAGCCTTCGTCTTGACTCTGGGGCCAACGTCCTGACTTTC
NA | TRBJ2-7 | TRBV7-8 | TRBD1 | CASSLEGQMTYEQYF | TGTGCCAGCAGCTTAGAGGGACAGATGACCTACGAGCAGTACTTC
NA | TRBJ1-3 | TRBV30 | NA | CAGERRRSGNTIYF | TGTGCCGGTGAACGTCGACGCAGTGGAAACACCATATATTTT
NA | TRBJ1-2 | TRBV12-3/TRBV12-4 | TRBD1 | CASSFRTGGNGYTF | TGTGCCAGCAGTTTCCGGACAGGGGGGAATGGCTACACCTTC
NA | TRBJ1-5 | TRBV25-1 | NA | CASSELSGNQHF | TGTGCCAGCAGTGAACTCTCCGGGAACCAGCATTTT
NA | TRBJ2-3 | TRBV20-1 | TRBD2 | CSAISGGSTDTQYF | TGCAGTGCTATTAGCGGGGGTAGCACAGATACGCAGTATTTT
NA | TRBJ2-7 | TRBV12-3/TRBV12-4 | TRBD2 | CASPTGPGRARDEQYF | TGTGCCAGCCCTACAGGGCCCGGGAGGGCCAGGGACGAGCAGTACTTC
NA | TRBJ2-5 | TRBV5-1 | NA | CASSLVNQETQYF | TGCGCCAGCAGCTTGGTAAATCAAGAGACCCAGTACTTC
NA | TRBJ2-5 | TRBV5-1 | TRBD1 | CASNYGQVQETQYF | TGCGCCAGCAATTATGGACAGGTTCAAGAGACCCAGTACTTC
NA | TRBJ2-7 | TRBV3-1 | TRBD1 | CASSQTGTGMYEQYF | TGTGCCAGCAGCCAGACCGGGACAGGGATGTACGAGCAGTACTTC
once | TRBJ1-3 | TRBV3-1 | NA | CASSHVTGTYGNTIYF | TGTGCCAGCAGCCACGTTACAGGAACCTACGGAAACACCATATATTTT
NA | TRBJ1-1 | TRBV7-2 | NA | CASSLSRPTEAFF | TGTGCCAGCAGCTTGAGTCGGCCCACTGAAGCTTTCTTT
NA | TRBJ2-3 | TRBV5-1 | NA | CASSFPQGTDTQYF | TGCGCCAGCAGCTTTCCGCAAGGCACAGATACGCAGTATTTT
NA | TRBJ2-1 | TRBV9 | NA | CASSVGPTVYNEQFF | TGTGCCAGCAGCGTGGGACCCACAGTTTACAATGAGCAGTTCTTC
NA | TRBJ1-1 | TRBV7-2 | NA | CASSLGANTEAFF | TGTGCCAGCAGCTTGGGAGCGAACACTGAAGCTTTCTTT
NA | TRBJ2-5 | TRBV29-1 | TRBD1 | CSVETGTGAGETQYF | TGCAGCGTTGAGACCGGGACAGGGGCTGGGGAGACCCAGTACTTC